A selection of T cell receptor beta chains follows, all from one sample in a study of blood T cells in healthy people across ages. TCRdb processed the 5' RACE reads anew with MiXCR; each CDR3 protein has one entry. The sample lists around 690,000 distinct CDR3 sequences, approximately 59% seen once, with 30% to 45% in the top ten. The sequencing input was blood. Receptor source: a man in his 60s in good health. CDR3s include the opening cysteine and the closing phenylalanine or tryptophan. The D gene is left open where the match is weak. Rows may omit the clone size; those that give it use once, few, many or a size class.

d_gene	abundance	v_gene	j_gene	CDR3aa	CDR3nt
TRBD2	NA	TRBV27	TRBJ2-1	CASRSRVRETQFF	TGTGCCAGCAGAAGCAGGGTGCGGGAGACCCAGTTCTTC
NA	NA	TRBV10-3	TRBJ2-5	CAIRSGTSETQYF	TGTGCCATCAGATCCGGGACATCAGAGACCCAGTACTTC
NA	NA	TRBV20-1	TRBJ2-3	CSAPWVGTDTQYF	TGCAGTGCTCCCTGGGTGGGCACAGATACGCAGTATTTT
NA	NA	TRBV12-5	TRBJ2-3	CASGSEADTQYF	TGTGCTAGTGGCTCCGAAGCAGATACGCAGTATTTT
TRBD1	NA	TRBV11-2	TRBJ2-1	CASSLTGTAYNEQFF	TGTGCCAGCAGCTTAACCGGGACAGCTTACAATGAGCAGTTCTTC
TRBD2	NA	TRBV6-5	TRBJ2-1	CASSLRGGLAGGYNEQFF	TGTGCCAGCAGTTTGCGGGGCGGTTTAGCGGGGGGGTACAATGAGCAGTTCTTC
NA	NA	TRBV6-5	TRBJ1-2	CASRQEANYGYTF	TGTGCCAGCAGACAGGAAGCTAACTATGGCTACACCTTC
NA	few	TRBV28	TRBJ1-1	CASSLFGNRGNTEAFF	TGTGCCAGCAGTTTATTTGGGAATCGGGGAAACACTGAAGCTTTCTTT
NA	few	TRBV20-1	TRBJ2-6	CSAARGGSLSGANVLTF	TGCAGTGCCGCTAGGGGGGGCAGTCTTTCTGGGGCCAACGTCCTGACTTTC
NA	NA	TRBV5-1	TRBJ2-1	CASSLQPSYNEQFF	TGCGCCAGCAGCTTGCAACCGAGTTACAATGAGCAGTTCTTC
NA	NA	TRBV2	TRBJ2-2	CASMGLPDTGELFF	TGTGCCAGCATGGGACTCCCGGACACCGGGGAGCTGTTTTTT
NA	NA	TRBV10-2	TRBJ2-3	CASSVRPADTDTQYF	TGCGCCAGCAGTGTCCGCCCCGCGGACACAGATACGCAGTATTTT
NA	few	TRBV15	TRBJ2-5	CATSKRRGEQETQYF	TGTGCCACCAGCAAACGACGAGGCGAACAAGAGACCCAGTACTTC
NA	NA	TRBV29-1	TRBJ2-1	CSVEEGGRPNEQFF	TGCAGCGTTGAAGAGGGGGGCAGGCCCAATGAGCAGTTCTTC
NA	NA	TRBV29-1	TRBJ2-7	CSVFDQGSYEQYF	TGCAGCGTTTTCGATCAGGGTTCCTACGAGCAGTACTTC
NA	NA	TRBV5-1	TRBJ1-4	CASSLGPSRGEKLFF	TGCGCCAGCAGCTTGGGCCCTAGTCGGGGTGAAAAACTGTTTTTT
TRBD2	NA	TRBV3-1	TRBJ2-3	CASSQGLGTSGGGTDTQYF	TGTGCCAGCAGCCAAGGGTTGGGGACTAGCGGGGGGGGCACAGATACGCAGTATTTT
TRBD1	NA	TRBV15	TRBJ1-2	CATSRDPGQSYGYTF	TGTGCCACCAGCAGAGACCCGGGACAGAGCTATGGCTACACCTTC